This T cell receptor beta chain was sequenced during a study of blood T cell repertoires in COVID-19. Clones were sequenced by immunoSEQ multiplex PCR, and TCRdb holds only the in-frame ones, with some missing. The sample includes 350,000 to 450,000 clones, 70% to 90% of them seen just once. V was clipped by 4 bases and J by 2 bases, with 15 bases between them. Germline CDR1 and CDR2: GTSNPN and SVGIG (reference sequence). The CDR3 has 15 amino acids. The gene calls are TRBV30 and TRBJ1-5; D possibly corresponds to TRBD1 (6 bases). This sequence originates from a woman aged 18-29 years who had been exposed to COVID-19. Input material: PBMCs or T cells enriched from blood (not recorded which). The CDR3 DNA sequence: TGTGCCTGGACCAAGGGGAGGGGGGGCAATCAGCCCCAGCATTTT. This gives the protein CAWTKGRGGNQPQHF.